These T cell receptor beta chains were read from a single sample in a study of human T cells and chemical hapten exposure. Using its own MiXCR run on the RACE reads, TCRdb lists one record per CDR3 protein. The sample lists around 99,000 distinct CDR3 sequences; 12% were seen once. The sequenced sample was whole blood, obtained in connection with sensitization to the hapten diphenylcyclopropenone (DPC). The receptor source for this set is a middle-aged woman with alopecia areata. Some clones in this sample may be carry-over from other donors' samples. Each CDR3 is given with its conserved first and last residue. A D gene is named only where the DNA matches it firmly. Some rows have no size entry. The others give once, few or many, or a class for an expanded clone.

D: TRBD2; size: few; V: TRBV10-3; J: TRBJ2-5; DNA: TGTGCCATCAGCGTCCGGGGGGATCAAGAGACCCAGTACTTC; CDR3: CAISVRGDQETQYF
D: NA; size: NA; V: TRBV2; J: TRBJ1-5; DNA: TGTGCCAGCAGCGCTACTAGTCGGCCCCAGCATTTT; CDR3: CASSATSRPQHF
D: TRBD1; size: few; V: TRBV2; J: TRBJ1-1; DNA: TGTGCCAGCAGGCGGGGGGGACAGGCTGAAGCTTTCTTT; CDR3: CASRRGGQAEAFF
D: TRBD1; size: NA; V: TRBV6-2/TRBV6-3; J: TRBJ2-7; DNA: TGTGCCAGCAGAATGACAGGGAACGTCTACGAGCAGTACTTC; CDR3: CASRMTGNVYEQYF
D: TRBD2; size: few; V: TRBV24-1; J: TRBJ2-5; DNA: TGTGCCACCAGTGACGCTGGACTAGCTGGTCAAGAGACCCAGTACTTC; CDR3: CATSDAGLAGQETQYF
D: NA; size: NA; V: TRBV6-2/TRBV6-3; J: TRBJ2-2; DNA: TGTGCCAGCAGTTACTCCCTGGTAGCTGATACCGGGGAGCTGTTTTTT; CDR3: CASSYSLVADTGELFF
D: TRBD1; size: few; V: TRBV7-9; J: TRBJ2-2; DNA: TGTGCCAGCAGCTTAAAGGGGGCAAACACCGGGGAGCTGTTTTTT; CDR3: CASSLKGANTGELFF
D: NA; size: NA; V: TRBV4-1; J: TRBJ2-2; DNA: TGCGCCAGCAGCCGTAAGTGGGAGGCGTGGACCGGGGAGCTGTTTTTT; CDR3: CASSRKWEAWTGELFF
D: TRBD1; size: NA; V: TRBV6-5; J: TRBJ2-1; DNA: TGTGCCAGCAGTTACCTACGTTCCGGGACAGGGGCCGATAGATTCTTC; CDR3: CASSYLRSGTGADRFF
D: NA; size: NA; V: TRBV6-2/TRBV6-3; J: TRBJ1-2; DNA: TGTGCCAGCAGTTACTCGGGTGGATATGGCTACACCTTC; CDR3: CASSYSGGYGYTF
D: TRBD1; size: NA; V: TRBV28; J: TRBJ1-2; DNA: TGTGCCAGCAGTTCTTGGACAGGCCGTAACTATGGCTACACCTTC; CDR3: CASSSWTGRNYGYTF
D: NA; size: many; V: TRBV13; J: TRBJ2-7; DNA: TGTGCCAGCAGCTTCTTAGGTCCAGGGAACTACGAGCAGTACTTC; CDR3: CASSFLGPGNYEQYF
D: TRBD1; size: many; V: TRBV7-8; J: TRBJ2-7; DNA: TGTGCCAGCAGGGGACAGGTATCTTCCTACGAGCAGTACTTC; CDR3: CASRGQVSSYEQYF
D: TRBD2; size: many; V: TRBV6-2/TRBV6-3; J: TRBJ2-7; DNA: TGTGCCAGCAGTTACGTTAGCGGGCCCTACGAGCAGTACTTC; CDR3: CASSYVSGPYEQYF
D: NA; size: NA; V: TRBV2; J: TRBJ1-5; DNA: TGTGCCAGCAATGGCCGCAATCAGCCCCAGCATTTT; CDR3: CASNGRNQPQHF
D: NA; size: few; V: TRBV9; J: TRBJ1-6; DNA: TGTGCCAGCAGCGTAGATCCGAGCTCCTATAATTCACCCCTCCACTTT; CDR3: CASSVDPSSYNSPLHF